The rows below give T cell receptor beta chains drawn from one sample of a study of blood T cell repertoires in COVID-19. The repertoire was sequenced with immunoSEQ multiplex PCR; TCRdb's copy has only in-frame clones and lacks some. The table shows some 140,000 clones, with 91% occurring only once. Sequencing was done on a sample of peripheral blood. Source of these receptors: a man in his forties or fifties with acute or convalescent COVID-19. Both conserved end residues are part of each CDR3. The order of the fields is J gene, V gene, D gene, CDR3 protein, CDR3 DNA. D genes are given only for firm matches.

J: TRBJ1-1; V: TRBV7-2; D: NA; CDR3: CASSLRTKNTEAFF; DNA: TGTGCCAGCAGCTTAAGGACAAAGAACACTGAAGCTTTCTTT
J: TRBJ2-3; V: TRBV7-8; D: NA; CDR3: CASSPTGDTQYF; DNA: TGTGCCAGCAGCCCGACGGGGGATACGCAGTATTTT
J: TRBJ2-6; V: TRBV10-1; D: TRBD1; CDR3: CASSDRGQAPSGANVLTF; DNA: TGCGCCAGCAGTGACCGTGGACAGGCGCCCTCTGGGGCCAACGTCCTGACTTTC
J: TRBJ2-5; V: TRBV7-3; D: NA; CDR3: CASSFGFQETQYF; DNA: TGTGCCAGCAGCTTTGGCTTCCAAGAGACCCAGTACTTC
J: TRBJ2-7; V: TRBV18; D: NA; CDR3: CASSPPADPYEQYF; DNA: TGTGCCAGCTCACCTCCTGCGGATCCCTACGAGCAGTACTTC
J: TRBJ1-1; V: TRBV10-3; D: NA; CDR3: CAIRRQENTEAFF; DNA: TGTGCCATCAGAAGACAGGAGAACACTGAAGCTTTCTTT
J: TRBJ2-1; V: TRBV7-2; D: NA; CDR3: CASSFRDTKVWGIDNEQFF; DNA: TGTGCCAGCAGTTTCCGGGACACAAAGGTTTGGGGGATCGACAATGAGCAGTTCTTC
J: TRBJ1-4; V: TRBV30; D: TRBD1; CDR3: CAWSETGTGTNEKLFF; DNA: TGTGCCTGGAGTGAAACCGGGACAGGGACTAATGAAAAACTGTTTTTT
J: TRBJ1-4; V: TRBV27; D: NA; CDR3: CASSLLRAVGKEKLFF; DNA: TGTGCCAGCAGTTTATTGAGGGCAGTGGGGAAGGAAAAACTGTTTTTT
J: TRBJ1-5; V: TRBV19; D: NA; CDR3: CASSIPGSRQPQHF; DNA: TGTGCCAGTAGTATCCCAGGGTCGCGTCAGCCCCAGCATTTT
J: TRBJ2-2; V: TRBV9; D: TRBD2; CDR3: CASSVVGGASGELFF; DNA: TGTGCCAGCAGCGTAGTCGGGGGGGCTTCCGGGGAGCTGTTTTTT
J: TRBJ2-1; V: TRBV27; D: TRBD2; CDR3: CASSWGYSGIAEQFF; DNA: TGTGCCAGCAGTTGGGGATATAGCGGGATAGCTGAGCAGTTCTTC
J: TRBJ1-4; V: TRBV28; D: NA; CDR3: CASSLTATTNEKLFF; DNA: TGTGCCAGCAGTTTAACAGCCACAACTAATGAAAAACTGTTTTTT
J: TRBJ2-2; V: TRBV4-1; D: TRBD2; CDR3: CASSQAPSGPNTGELFF; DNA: TGCGCCAGCAGCCAAGCCCCTAGCGGGCCGAACACCGGGGAGCTGTTTTTT
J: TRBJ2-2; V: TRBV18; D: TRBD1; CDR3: CASSPRTGSSNTGELFF; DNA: TGTGCCAGCTCCCCCAGGACAGGGTCATCGAACACCGGGGAGCTGTTTTTT
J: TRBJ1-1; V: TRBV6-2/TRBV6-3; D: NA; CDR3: CASSPTFLRTANTEAFF; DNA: TGTGCCAGCAGTCCCACATTCCTTAGGACAGCCAACACTGAAGCTTTCTTT